Included here is one TCR beta chain sequence, with context. Authors' data handling: The assay estimated nucleated cells by amplifying reference gene primers. Produced via immunoSEQ multiplex PCR; TCRdb's table is partial and in-frame only. The V and J calls and the clone size are those of that table, but D and trimming were determined from the DNA. The table lists around 250,000 clones, around 81% of them singletons. The CDR3 has 12 residues. In germline, CDR1 is MGHDK, CDR2 SYGVNS. Trimming removed 5 bases at V and 2 bases at J, with 6 bases between. This entry belongs to a study of blood T cell repertoires in COVID-19.

Sequenced input: peripheral blood. The sequence was collected from a man in his thirties or forties who had recovered from COVID-19. V and J are TRBV25-1 and TRBJ1-1; D is uncertain. For the CDR3, the DNA is TGTGCCAGCAGTTGGGCCAACACTGAAGCTTTCTTT. Its protein product is CASSWANTEAFF.